The clone carrying this TCR beta chain was detected ten times or more. The antigen is unknown. Breast cancer patients provided tissue from their axillary draining lymph nodes. This sample was included in a study of breast tumors, draining lymph nodes, adjacent tissues. Overall study findings and caveats: Most tumor T cells seemingly derive from lymph node, then expand in tumor. Luminal-like breast cancer showed significantly greater tumor-nontumor repertoire similarity than basal-like breast cancer did. The lymph node origin of tumor T cells was framed as consistent with a hypothesis, not demonstrated. Tumor repertoires ranked between lymph nodes and nontumor tissue in diversity, with V and J gene preferences.

TCRdb re-called the multiplex PCR reads through MiXCR, storing one row per CDR3 protein. The data contain 130,000 or so distinct CDR3 sequences, approximately 32% of them singletons. Germline CDR1 reads LNHNV; CDR2 reads YYDKDF (reference sequence). The CDR3 covers 19 residues. V lost 4 bases and J lost 0, with 24 bases in between. The V and J genes are TRBV15 and TRBJ1-2, with D tentatively TRBD1 (6 bases). This clonotype originated in a female donor with breast cancer. Some clones in this sample may be carry-over from other donors' samples. Sequencing input: axillary lymph node tissue. The CDR3 region has the DNA TGTGCCACCAGCATACAAACAGGGTTCACAACTTTAGCTAACTATGGCTACACCTTC. It translates to CATSIQTGFTTLANYGYTF.